One and the same sample provided the 30 T cell receptor beta chains below, sequenced in a study of blood T cell repertoires in COVID-19. Clones were sequenced by immunoSEQ multiplex PCR, and TCRdb holds only the in-frame ones, with some missing. The table shows about 160,000 clones, with around four fifths occurring only once. The sequenced sample was peripheral blood. The receptors were sampled from a man in his 70s who had recovered from COVID-19.

The genes are TRBV6-5 and TRBJ2-3; TRBD2 matches at 7 bases. Per germline, CDR1 MNHEY and CDR2 SVGAGI. J lost 2 bases, V lost 6 bases, and 8 bases had no gene match. This CDR3 is built from 15 residues. CDR3 coding DNA: TGTGCCAGCAGGCTAGGCGGGAGTTACACAGATACGCAGTATTTT. Translating it yields CASRLGGSYTDTQYF.

This sequence joins TRBV7-9 and TRBJ2-3; TRBD2 matches at 14 bases. Trimming cost V 1 base and J 6 bases; bases outside gene matches: 3. The germline CDR1 and CDR2 sequences are SEHNR and FQNEAQ (reference sequence). The CDR3 spans 16 residues. CDR3 region: CASSLGLAGGGDTQYF. CDR3 bases: TGTGCCAGCAGCTTAGGACTAGCGGGAGGGGGTGATACGCAGTATTTT.

This chain connects TRBV19 to TRBJ2-1; 14 bases agree with TRBD2. The CDR3 is made up of 16 amino acids. CDR1 is LNHDA, CDR2 SQIVND, per germline (reference sequence). Losses at the gene ends were 1 base for V and 7 bases for J; bases not matched to a gene: 3. CDR3 region: CASSIVGTSGRNEQFF. The CDR3 DNA sequence: TGTGCCAGTAGTATAGTAGGGACTAGCGGGAGAAATGAGCAGTTCTTC.

The rearrangement links TRBV6-1 to TRBJ1-1, with unresolved D. Germline V gene lookup returns CDR1 MNHNS and CDR2 SASEGT. Trimming took 0 bases from V and 4 from J, leaving 6 bases between them. This CDR3 is built from 13 residues. The CDR3 bases are TGTGCCAGCAGTGAAGCTCGGAGCACTGAAGCTTTCTTT. Amino acids: CASSEARSTEAFF.

This chain connects TRBV5-1 to TRBJ2-5, with D perhaps matching TRBD2 (5 bases). CDR1 and CDR2 (germline): SGHRS, YFSETQ. The CDR3 has 16 amino acids. The V and J ends lost 3 bases and 4 bases respectively, with 19 bases between them. CDR3 amino acids: CASSSTGNGGGETQYF. DNA of the CDR3: TGCGCCAGCAGCTCAACTGGAAACGGCGGAGGAGAGACCCAGTACTTC.

This chain links TRBV28 with TRBJ2-7; no clear D. Germline V gene sequence: CDR1 MDHEN, CDR2 SYDVKM. The CDR3 loop spans 13 amino acids. V was trimmed by 3 bases and J by 0 bases, leaving 6 bases between them. The chain's CDR3 is CASSFESSYEQYF. The CDR3 DNA sequence: TGTGCCAGCAGTTTCGAGAGCTCCTACGAGCAGTACTTC. Looking up the rest from reference TRBV28 and TRBJ2-7 gives the full variable domain: DVKVTQSSRYLVKRTGEKVFLECVQDMDHENMFWYRQDPGLGLRLIYFSYDVKMKEKGDIPEGYSVSREKKERFSLILESASTNQTSMYLCASSFESSYEQYFGPGTRLTVT.

This clone was seen more than once but under ten times. V is TRBV6-5 and J is TRBJ2-5; unclear D gene. The germline V and J ends were trimmed by 6 bases and 5 bases, with 13 bases remaining between them. The V gene's germline CDR1 is MNHEY and CDR2 SVGAGI. The CDR3 length is 13 residues. CDR3 sequence (DNA): TGTGCCAGCAGCTCCACGCGCGTCGAGACCCAGTACTTC. Translation gives CASSSTRVETQYF.

The chain carries TRBV10-2 and TRBJ2-6, with 10 bases lining up with TRBD1. This CDR3 has 17 amino acids. Germline CDR1 WSHSY, CDR2 SAAADI. The trim removed 6 bases at V and 2 bases at J, leaving 7 bases unmatched. CDR3: CASSKGQGNPGANVLTF. The CDR3 DNA is TGCGCCAGCAGCAAGGGACAGGGGAACCCTGGGGCCAACGTCCTGACTTTC.

Concerning this clone itself: Sequence at one end of the junction differs from germline and may be a read error. The chain uses TRBV7-3 and TRBJ1-2; 9 nucleotides line up with TRBD1. The V gene's germline CDR1 is SGHTA and CDR2 FQGTGA. The CDR3 extends over 17 amino acids. CDR3 DNA sequence: TGTGCCAGCAGCGTAACCGGGACAGGGAATCCCTTCGGTGGCTACACCTTC. Residues: CASSVTGTGNPFGGYTF.

This rearrangement joins TRBV29-1 to TRBJ1-2; possible D gene TRBD1, 5 bases. Per germline, CDR1 SQVTM and CDR2 ANQGSEA. The CDR3 totals 16 residues. V was trimmed by 1 base and J by 7 bases, leaving 22 bases between them. This CDR3 is CSVEVNPGLPGRGYTF. The CDR3 nucleotides are TGCAGCGTTGAAGTCAACCCGGGACTCCCGGGACGTGGCTACACCTTC. The full variable domain, completed using reference TRBV29-1 and TRBJ1-2, is SAVISQKPSRDICQRGTSLTIQCQVDSQVTMMFWYRQQPGQSLTLIATANQGSEATYESGFVIDKFPISRPNLTFSTLTVSNMSPEDSSIYLCSVEVNPGLPGRGYTFGSGTRLTVV.

J is TRBJ1-6 and V is TRBV7-2; perhaps TRBD1 as D (5 bases). CDR1 and CDR2 (germline): SGHTA, FQGNSA. V was cut by 5 bases and J by 8 bases, with 13 bases left in between. The length of the CDR3 is 14 residues. The CDR3 sequence: CASSPAGGDSPLHF. In DNA, the CDR3 is TGTGCCAGCAGCCCCGCGGGGGGGGATTCACCCCTCCACTTT.

The chain is built from TRBV28 and TRBJ2-7, with no clear D. Looked up from germline, CDR1 is MDHEN and CDR2 is SYDVKM. CDR3 length: 12 residues. Trimming took off 6 bases at V and 4 bases at J, with 10 bases between the two ends. CDR3 bases: TGTGCCAGCAGCCTAACAGAGTACGAGCAGTACTTC. Translated: CASSLTEYEQYF.

The chain couples TRBV6-5 to TRBJ1-2; D may be TRBD1 (5 bases). CDR3 length: 16 residues. Trimming stripped 2 bases from V and 8 bases from J, with 21 bases between. Germline CDR1 and CDR2: MNHEY and SVGAGI. This chain's CDR3 is CASSYRDGRVIRGYTF. CDR3 DNA: TGTGCCAGCAGTTACCGGGACGGGAGGGTTATACGGGGCTACACCTTC.

The chain combines TRBV9 with TRBJ2-1; weak D call: TRBD2 (5 bases). Germline loops: CDR1 SGDLS, CDR2 YYNGEE. Trimming removed 0 bases from V and 2 bases from J, with 9 bases in between. The CDR3 spans 15 residues. CDR3 amino acids: CASSVDFGAYNEQFF. CDR3 DNA: TGTGCCAGCAGCGTAGACTTCGGGGCCTACAATGAGCAGTTCTTC.

The J gene is TRBJ2-3, the V gene TRBV6-5; TRBD2 might be the D (5 bases). The V gene lost 2 bases and the J gene lost 3 bases, with 12 bases spanning the gap. CDR1 is MNHEY, CDR2 SVGAGI, per germline. The CDR3 contains 15 residues. The CDR3 region is CASSYGAAGTDTQYF. CDR3 nucleotide sequence: TGTGCCAGCAGTTACGGAGCGGCTGGGACAGATACGCAGTATTTT.

The chain has TRBV6-1 and TRBJ2-1; 10 nucleotides agree with TRBD2. This CDR3 is 17 amino acids long. The junction had 9 bases not matched to a gene; V was cut back by 0 bases and J by 7 bases. CDR1 and CDR2 (germline): MNHNS, SASEGT. This CDR3 reads CASSEAKGAGGWNEQFF. CDR3 in DNA: TGTGCCAGCAGTGAAGCGAAGGGAGCGGGAGGGTGGAATGAGCAGTTCTTC.

V and J are TRBV5-6 and TRBJ2-5, with a possible D match to TRBD2 (6 bases). The ends were cut back, 4 bases at V and 3 bases at J, with 13 bases in the middle. The CDR3 contains 14 residues. CDR1 is SGHDT and CDR2 is YYEEEE in the germline V gene. The CDR3 bases are TGTGCCAGCAGCCTCCGCGGGGCGGAAGAGACCCAGTACTTC. Amino acid sequence: CASSLRGAEETQYF.

Only a few counts were recorded for this clone. The rearrangement uses TRBV5-1 and TRBJ2-7; 10 bases agree with TRBD2. The germline V gene encodes CDR1 SGHRS and CDR2 YFSETQ. With V trimmed by 4 bases and J by 6 bases, 7 bases remained unmatched. The CDR3 covers 14 residues. The CDR3 region has the DNA TGCGCCAGCAGCCCAGGACTAGCGGTTGGCGAGCAGTACTTC. It yields the protein CASSPGLAVGEQYF.

This chain links TRBV6-5 with TRBJ2-3; TRBD2 aligns across 13 bases. Germline CDR1 is MNHEY and CDR2 is SVGAGI. The V segment lost 6 bases and the J segment 5 bases; nucleotides outside the gene matches: 2. The CDR3 consists of 14 residues. The CDR3 loop is CASRLAGGLDTQYF. The CDR3, as DNA: TGTGCCAGCAGACTAGCGGGAGGGCTAGATACGCAGTATTTT.

The chain combines TRBV11-2 with TRBJ2-5; D not certain. CDR1 SGHAT and CDR2 FQNNGV come from the germline V gene. The CDR3 consists of 14 residues. V lost 5 bases to trimming and J lost 1 base, with 11 bases between them. The CDR3 loop reads CASSKSYAQETQYF. CDR3 DNA: TGTGCCAGCAGCAAGAGTTACGCCCAAGAGACCCAGTACTTC. Using reference TRBV11-2 and TRBJ2-5 for the parts outside the CDR3, the full variable domain is EAGVAQSPRYKIIEKRQSVAFWCNPISGHATLYWYQQILGQGPKLLIQFQNNGVVDDSQLPKDRFSAERLKGVDSTLKIQPAKLEDSAVYLCASSKSYAQETQYFGPGTRLLVL.

This clone was counted a single time. The chain uses TRBV5-1 and TRBJ1-2; a possible D gene is TRBD1 (5 bases). CDR3 length: 15 residues. Germline CDR1 reads SGHRS; CDR2 reads YFSETQ. Trimming removed 3 bases from V and 7 bases from J, with 19 bases in between. This chain's CDR3 is CASSWRDRALGGYTF. The DNA of the CDR3 is TGCGCCAGCAGCTGGCGGGACCGCGCTTTGGGTGGCTACACCTTC.

The rearrangement links TRBV10-3 to TRBJ2-5; TRBD2 matches 9 bases. The germline V gene encodes CDR1 ENHRY and CDR2 SYGVKD. The CDR3 has 17 amino acids. Unmatched junction bases numbered 8, after V lost 2 bases and J lost 1 base. CDR3 nucleotide sequence: TGTGCCATCAGTGAGGCTAGCGGGATCCTAGGCCAAGAGACCCAGTACTTC. This codes for CAISEASGILGQETQYF.

This clone has a single count. V and J are TRBV29-1 and TRBJ2-7; 10 bases align to TRBD1. This CDR3 region has 13 residues. From germline, CDR1 is SQVTM and CDR2 ANQGSEA. Unmatched junction bases numbered 4, after V lost 2 bases and J lost 6 bases. The CDR3: CSVERDRGTEQYF. CDR3 coding DNA: TGCAGCGTTGAAAGGGACAGGGGAACCGAGCAGTACTTC.

A few counts support this clone. The J gene is TRBJ1-4, the V gene TRBV19; the match to TRBD1 covers 9 bases. Germline V gene data show CDR1 as LNHDA and CDR2 as SQIVND (reference sequence). The CDR3 length is 18 residues. J was trimmed by 4 bases and V by 4 bases; bases with no gene match: 13. CDR3 in DNA: TGTGCCAGTAGTACAACCCTCCGGACAGGGGCCTATAATGAAAAACTGTTTTTT. Translation: CASSTTLRTGAYNEKLFF. Combining the CDR3 with reference TRBV19 and TRBJ1-4 gives the whole variable domain DGGITQSPKYLFRKEGQNVTLSCEQNLNHDAMYWYRQDPGQGLRLIYYSQIVNDFQKGDIAEGYSVSREKKESFPLTVTSAQKNPTAFYLCASSTTLRTGAYNEKLFFGSGTQLSVL.

This rearrangement joins TRBV15 to TRBJ2-7; D possibly corresponds to TRBD1 (6 bases). With 2 bases removed from V and 5 bases from J, the gap between germline ends came to 13 bases. Germline V gene lookup returns CDR1 LNHNV and CDR2 YYDKDF (reference sequence). CDR3 length equals 14 residues. The CDR3 DNA is TGTGCCACCAGCAGACAAAGGGGGATTGACGAGCAGTACTTC. Translated: CATSRQRGIDEQYF. The complete variable domain, with remaining parts taken from reference TRBV15 and TRBJ2-7, reads DAMVIQNPRYQVTQFGKPVTLSCSQTLNHNVMYWYQQKSSQAPKLLFHYYDKDFNNEADTPDNFQSRRPNTSFCFLDIRSPGLGDTAMYLCATSRQRGIDEQYFGPGTRLTVT.

The chain recombines TRBV11-3 with TRBJ1-1; 8 bases map to TRBD1. The germline V gene has CDR1 SGHNT and CDR2 YENEEA. J lost 11 bases, V lost 1 base, and 6 bases had no gene match. The CDR3 contains 13 residues. The CDR3 is CASSLGTGTVAFF. The CDR3 DNA sequence: TGTGCCAGCAGCTTAGGGACAGGGACCGTTGCTTTCTTT. The full variable domain, in which reference TRBV11-3 and TRBJ1-1 provide the parts outside the CDR3, is EAGVVQSPRYKIIEKKQPVAFWCNPISGHNTLYWYLQNLGQGPELLIRYENEEAVDDSQLPKDRFSAERLKGVDSTLKIQPAELGDSAVYLCASSLGTGTVAFFGQGTRLTVV.

This clone was recorded a few times. V and J are TRBV2 and TRBJ1-5; D is perhaps TRBD1 (5 bases). Germline loops: CDR1 SNHLY, CDR2 FYNNEI. The CDR3 is 15 residues long. Trimming cost V 6 bases and J 1 base, with 13 bases left between them. In DNA form, the CDR3 reads TGTGCCAGCAGCCAGGGAGGGGCCAGCAATCAGCCCCAGCATTTT. Protein: CASSQGGASNQPQHF.

The rearrangement joins TRBV2 to TRBJ2-4; the D gene is possibly TRBD1 (5 bases). The germline V gene encodes CDR1 SNHLY and CDR2 FYNNEI. V was cut by 4 bases and J by 8 bases, with 9 bases left in between. The CDR3 runs 12 residues. The CDR3 region is CASSGQGDIQYF. DNA for the CDR3: TGTGCCAGCAGTGGTCAGGGTGACATTCAGTACTTC. Using reference TRBV2 and TRBJ2-4 for the parts outside the CDR3, the full variable domain is EPEVTQTPSHQVTQMGQEVILRCVPISNHLYFYWYRQILGQKVEFLVSFYNNEISEKSEIFDDQFSVERPDGSNFTLKIRSTKLEDSAMYFCASSGQGDIQYFGAGTRLSVL.

V and J are TRBV5-4 and TRBJ2-5; D is possibly TRBD2 (5 bases). Germline V gene data show CDR1 as SGHNT and CDR2 as YYREEE (reference sequence). This CDR3 region has 15 residues. V lost 5 bases and J lost 3, with 17 bases in between. Here the CDR3 DNA reads TGTGCCAGCAGTCTAGCCTACGGCCGGGAAGAGACCCAGTACTTC. It encodes CASSLAYGREETQYF. Looking up the rest from reference TRBV5-4 and TRBJ2-5 gives the full variable domain: ETGVTQSPTHLIKTRGQQVTLRCSSQSGHNTVSWYQQALGQGPQFIFQYYREEENGRGNFPPRFSGLQFPNYSSELNVNALELDDSALYLCASSLAYGREETQYFGPGTRLLVL.

The chain recombines TRBV27 with TRBJ1-6, with D maybe TRBD1 (5 bases). Germline CDR1 and CDR2: MNHEY and SMNVEV (reference sequence). V was clipped by 0 bases and J by 9 bases, with 12 bases between them. The CDR3 has 15 amino acids. CDR3 in amino acids: CASSLSTDRTSPLHF. The CDR3 nucleotides read TGTGCCAGCAGTTTATCGACCGACAGAACTTCACCCCTCCACTTT.